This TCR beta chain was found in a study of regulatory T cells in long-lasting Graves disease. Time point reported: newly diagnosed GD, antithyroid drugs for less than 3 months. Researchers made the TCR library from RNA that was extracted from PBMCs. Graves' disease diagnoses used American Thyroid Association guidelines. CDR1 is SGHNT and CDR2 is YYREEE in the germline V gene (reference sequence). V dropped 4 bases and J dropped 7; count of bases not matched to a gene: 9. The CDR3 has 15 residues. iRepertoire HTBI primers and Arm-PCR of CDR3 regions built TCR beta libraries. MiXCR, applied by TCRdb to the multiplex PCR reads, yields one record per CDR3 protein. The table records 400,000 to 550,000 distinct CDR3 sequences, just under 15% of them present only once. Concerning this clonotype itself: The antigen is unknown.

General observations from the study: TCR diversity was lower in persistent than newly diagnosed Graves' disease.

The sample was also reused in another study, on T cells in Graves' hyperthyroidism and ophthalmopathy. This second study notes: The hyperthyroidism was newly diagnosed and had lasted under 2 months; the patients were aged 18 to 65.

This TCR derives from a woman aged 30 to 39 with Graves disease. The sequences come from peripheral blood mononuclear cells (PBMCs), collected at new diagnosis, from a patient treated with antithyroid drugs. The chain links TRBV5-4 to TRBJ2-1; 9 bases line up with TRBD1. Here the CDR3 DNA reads TGTGCCAGCAGCGGCGGGGACAGGGTTTTGAATGAGCAGTTCTTC. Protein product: CASSGGDRVLNEQFF.